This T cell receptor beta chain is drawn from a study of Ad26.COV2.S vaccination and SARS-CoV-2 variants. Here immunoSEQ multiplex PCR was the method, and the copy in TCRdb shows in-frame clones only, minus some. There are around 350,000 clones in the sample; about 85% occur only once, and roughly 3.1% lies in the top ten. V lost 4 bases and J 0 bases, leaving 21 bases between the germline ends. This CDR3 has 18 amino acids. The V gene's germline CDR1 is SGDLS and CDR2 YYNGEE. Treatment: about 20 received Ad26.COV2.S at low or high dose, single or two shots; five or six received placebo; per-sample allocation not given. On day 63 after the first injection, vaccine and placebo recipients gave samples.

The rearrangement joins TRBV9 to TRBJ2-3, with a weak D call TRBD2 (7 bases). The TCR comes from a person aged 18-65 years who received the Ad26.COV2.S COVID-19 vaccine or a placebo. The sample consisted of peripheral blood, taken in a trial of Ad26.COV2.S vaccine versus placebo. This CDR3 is CASSPQRGGRGSTDTQYF. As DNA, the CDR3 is TGTGCCAGCAGCCCACAACGGGGAGGGAGGGGGAGCACAGATACGCAGTATTTT.